These 10 T cell receptor beta chains originate from one sample sequenced in a study of OX40 agonist ivuxolimab in advanced cancers. Profiled with immunoSEQ multiplex PCR; TCRdb holds only in-frame clones, not every one. Altogether 50,000 to 70,000 clones are present, roughly 85% being singletons, with the ten largest covering about 1.2%. The input for sequencing was CD4+ or CD8+ T cells sorted from blood, taken in a trial of the OX40 agonist ivuxolimab. These receptors originate from an adult with an advanced solid tumor such as melanoma, head and neck, liver or kidney cancer.

This rearrangement joins TRBV18 to TRBJ2-2, with D unresolved. V was trimmed by 2 bases and J by 1 base, leaving 8 bases between them. The CDR3 runs 15 residues. Germline V lookup: CDR1 KGHSH, CDR2 LQKENI. The CDR3 DNA follows: TGTGCCAGCTCACCAGGGAACGGGAACACCGGGGAGCTGTTTTTT. It yields the protein CASSPGNGNTGELFF.

The CDR3 DNA reads as TGCGCCAGCAGCGCTGGGACTAGCGGGAGAGGCTACGAGCAGTACTTC. It encodes CASSAGTSGRGYEQYF. The J gene is TRBJ2-7, the V gene TRBV5-1, with 14 bases matching TRBD2. V shed 4 bases, J shed 3 bases, and the junction held 6 bases outside the gene matches. This CDR3 is built from 16 residues. Germline values: CDR1 SGHRS, CDR2 YFSETQ.

V gene TRBV18 combines with J gene TRBJ2-3, with D unclear. CDR1 and CDR2 (germline): KGHSH, LQKENI. This CDR3 has 15 amino acids. Trimming stripped 0 bases from V and 1 base from J, with 8 bases between. As DNA, the CDR3 is TGTGCCAGCTCACCACCGAATAGGGGCACAGATACGCAGTATTTT. Its protein is CASSPPNRGTDTQYF.

CDR3 coding DNA: TGCGCCAGCAGCTTGGCCCCTAGCGGGCCGAACACCGGGGAGCTGTTTTTT. As protein: CASSLAPSGPNTGELFF. The chain employs TRBV5-1 and TRBJ2-2; TRBD2 matches at 8 bases. The ends lost 0 bases at V and 0 bases at J; junction bases unmatched: 4. The germline V gene has CDR1 SGHRS and CDR2 YFSETQ. This CDR3 region has 17 residues.

The chain uses TRBV11-3 and TRBJ2-3; no firm D call. The length of the CDR3 is 12 residues. Germline CDR1 is SGHNT and CDR2 is YENEEA. The V end was cut by 0 bases, the J end by 7 bases, with 5 bases between. CDR3 amino acids: CASSLDRYTQYF. The CDR3 coding sequence is TGTGCCAGCAGCTTAGACAGATATACGCAGTATTTT.

This clone was picked up one time. V is TRBV11-3 and J is TRBJ2-5; D remains ambiguous. The germline gives CDR1 SGHNT, CDR2 YENEEA. The length of the CDR3 is 11 residues. Trimming removed 3 bases at V and 4 bases at J, with 3 bases between. CDR3 in DNA: TGTGCCAGCAGCTTTCTAGAGACCCAGTACTTC. Its translation is CASSFLETQYF. The full variable domain, with the rest looked up from reference TRBV11-3 and TRBJ2-5, is EAGVVQSPRYKIIEKKQPVAFWCNPISGHNTLYWYLQNLGQGPELLIRYENEEAVDDSQLPKDRFSAERLKGVDSTLKIQPAELGDSAVYLCASSFLETQYFGPGTRLLVL.

This chain links TRBV19 with TRBJ2-3; 10 bases are shared with TRBD2. The CDR3 is 19 amino acids. Germline V gene lookup returns CDR1 LNHDA and CDR2 SQIVND (reference sequence). V lost 3 bases, J lost 6 bases, and 18 bases stayed unmatched. This chain's CDR3 is CASSIGGGLAGERRDTQYF. As DNA, the CDR3 is TGTGCCAGTAGTATTGGAGGTGGTCTAGCGGGGGAACGGCGGGATACGCAGTATTTT.

The chain links TRBV6-1 to TRBJ1-5; weak D call: TRBD1 (5 bases). The CDR3 is 15 amino acids. Looked up from germline, CDR1 is MNHNS and CDR2 is SASEGT. V was clipped by 4 bases and J by 3 bases, with 13 bases between them. The CDR3 nucleotides are TGTGCCAGCAGTGCCCTCGGGACTCTCAATCAGCCCCAGCATTTT. Protein product: CASSALGTLNQPQHF.

The rearrangement links TRBV10-3 to TRBJ1-4; D is ambiguous. The CDR3 consists of 12 residues. The V end was cut by 8 bases, the J end by 4 bases, with 8 bases between. From germline, CDR1 is ENHRY and CDR2 SYGVKD. The CDR3 region has the DNA TGTGCCATCGCGGCAGATAATGAAAAACTGTTTTTT. Translated, it gives CAIAADNEKLFF.

V is TRBV4-2 and J is TRBJ2-3, with 11 bases aligning to TRBD2. Trimming removed 3 bases from V and 0 bases from J; junction bases left unmatched: 2. Germline V gene data show CDR1 as LGHNA and CDR2 as YNFKEQ. There are 16 residues in the CDR3. The CDR3 DNA sequence: TGTGCCAGCAGCCAGGGACTAGCGGTTAGCACAGATACGCAGTATTTT. Translating gives CASSQGLAVSTDTQYF.